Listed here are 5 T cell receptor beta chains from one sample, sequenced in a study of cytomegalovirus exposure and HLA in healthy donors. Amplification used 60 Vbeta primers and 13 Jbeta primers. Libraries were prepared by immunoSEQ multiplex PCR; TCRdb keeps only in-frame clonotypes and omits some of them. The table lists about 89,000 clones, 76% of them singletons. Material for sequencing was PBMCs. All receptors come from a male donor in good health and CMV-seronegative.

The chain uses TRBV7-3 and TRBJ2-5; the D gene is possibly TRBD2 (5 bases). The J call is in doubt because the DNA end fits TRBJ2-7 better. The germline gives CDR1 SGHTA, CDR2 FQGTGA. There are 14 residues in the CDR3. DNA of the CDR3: TGTGCCAGCAGCTCGGTAGCGCTAGAGGGCGAGCAGTACTTC. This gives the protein CASSSVALEGEQYF.

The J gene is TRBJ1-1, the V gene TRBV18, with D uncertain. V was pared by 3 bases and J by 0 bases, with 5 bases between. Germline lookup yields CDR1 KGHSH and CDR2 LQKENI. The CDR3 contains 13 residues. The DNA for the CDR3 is TGTGCCAGCTCACCCCAAATGAACACTGAAGCTTTCTTT. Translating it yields CASSPQMNTEAFF.

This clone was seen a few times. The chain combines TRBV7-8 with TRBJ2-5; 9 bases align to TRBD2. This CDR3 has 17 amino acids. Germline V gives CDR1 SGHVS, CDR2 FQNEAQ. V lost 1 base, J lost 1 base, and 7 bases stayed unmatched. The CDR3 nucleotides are TGTGCCAGCAGCTTAGGTTTGGCGGGGGGGGGCCAAGAGACCCAGTACTTC. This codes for CASSLGLAGGGQETQYF.

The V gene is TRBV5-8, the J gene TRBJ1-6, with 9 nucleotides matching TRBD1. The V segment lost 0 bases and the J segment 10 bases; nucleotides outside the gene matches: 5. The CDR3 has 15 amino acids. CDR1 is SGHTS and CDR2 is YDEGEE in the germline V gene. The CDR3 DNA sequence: TGTGCCAGCAGCTTGGTGGGACAGGGTCGATCACCCCTCCACTTT. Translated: CASSLVGQGRSPLHF.

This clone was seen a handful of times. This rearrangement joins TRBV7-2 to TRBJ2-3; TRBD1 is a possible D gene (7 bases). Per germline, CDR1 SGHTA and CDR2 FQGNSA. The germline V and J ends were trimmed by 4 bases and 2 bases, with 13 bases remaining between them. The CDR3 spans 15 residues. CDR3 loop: CASSSDRDFTDTQYF. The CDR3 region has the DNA TGTGCCAGCAGCTCAGACAGGGACTTCACAGATACGCAGTATTTT.